A single sample gave rise to the 6 T cell receptor beta chains below, sequenced in a study of T-cell reconstitution after alpha-beta-depleted transplantation in children. As it was prepared, the TCRbeta library received unique molecular identifiers. TCRdb redid the calling of the PCR reads with MiXCR, one entry per CDR3 protein. The sample yields roughly 300,000 distinct CDR3 sequences, roughly 12% seen once. Specimen: peripheral blood, collected 180 days after TCRalphabeta/CD19-depleted stem cell transplant. These TCRs come from a male patient between 2 and 15 years old who had a stem cell transplant for chronic granulomatous disease, so the T cells may come from the graft donor.

This clonotype was observed at least ten times. The chain carries TRBV5-1 and TRBJ2-5; no reliable D call. This CDR3 region has 13 residues. Trimming pared 0 bases from V and 5 bases from J, leaving 8 bases between. Germline CDR1 reads SGHRS; CDR2 reads YFSETQ. The CDR3 DNA reads as TGCGCCAGCAGCTTGGAGCTGGGCGAGACCCAGTACTTC. It codes for CASSLELGETQYF.

This clonotype was counted many times. The chain has TRBV5-1 and TRBJ2-1, with D perhaps TRBD1 (6 bases). The V end lost 4 bases, the J end lost 3 bases, and 14 bases lay between the germline ends. CDR1 and CDR2 (germline): SGHRS, YFSETQ. The CDR3 has 15 residues. DNA of the CDR3: TGCGCCAGCAGCCCAGGGGACGTCAGCTACAATGAGCAGTTCTTC. Residues: CASSPGDVSYNEQFF. Looking up the rest from reference TRBV5-1 and TRBJ2-1 gives the full variable domain: KAGVTQTPRYLIKTRGQQVTLSCSPISGHRSVSWYQQTPGQGLQFLFEYFSETQRNKGNFPGRFSGRQFSNSRSEMNVSTLELGDSALYLCASSPGDVSYNEQFFGPGTRLTVL.

This clonotype was observed at least ten times. The V call is TRBV29-1, the J call TRBJ2-7; 8 nucleotides align to TRBD1. Germline V gene sequence: CDR1 SQVTM, CDR2 ANQGSEA. The trim removed 5 bases at V and 5 bases at J, leaving 8 bases unmatched. The CDR3 covers 13 residues. The CDR3 here is CSVLRQGSNEQYF. The CDR3 DNA sequence: TGCAGCGTTCTTAGACAGGGGTCAAACGAGCAGTACTTC.

The table lists this clonotype with many counts. The rearrangement uses TRBV7-2 and TRBJ2-7, with 7 bases lining up with TRBD1. Germline V lookup: CDR1 SGHTA, CDR2 FQGNSA. V was clipped by 5 bases and J by 2 bases; unmatched bases: 9. This CDR3 has 15 residues. CDR3 loop: CASSLTGFSAYEQYF. CDR3 in DNA: TGTGCCAGCAGCCTGACAGGGTTTAGCGCCTACGAGCAGTACTTC.

This clonotype was observed many times. The V call is TRBV24-1, the J call TRBJ2-5; D is ambiguous. The CDR3 totals 14 residues. V shed 4 bases and J shed 7 bases, with 15 bases lying between them. From germline, CDR1 is KGHDR and CDR2 SFDVKD. DNA for the CDR3: TGTGCCACCAGTGACCCCGCAGGTACCGGGACCCAGTACTTC. This codes for CATSDPAGTGTQYF.

There are a few counts of this clonotype. The rearrangement links TRBV5-6 to TRBJ2-1; either TRBD1 or TRBD2 may fit D (6 bases each). Per the germline V gene, CDR1 is SGHDT and CDR2 is YYEEEE. V lost 1 base and J lost 6, with 23 bases in between. CDR3 length: 18 amino acids. CDR3 region: CASSLLDSNKDYGNEQFF. In DNA, the CDR3 is TGTGCCAGCAGCTTGTTGGACAGTAATAAGGACTATGGCAATGAGCAGTTCTTC.